This T cell receptor (beta chain) was retrieved from a study of blood T cells in healthy people across ages. The use of a sample-barcoded 5' primer and a J-beta primer mix characterized a second PCR of roughly 6 to 12 cycles. Each cDNA molecule was tagged by a template-switch adaptor that had 12 random nucleotides. TCRdb recomputed calls from the 5' RACE reads with MiXCR, one row per CDR3 protein. Counted here are some 700,000 distinct CDR3 sequences, around a fifth occurring once; the ten biggest clones make up 22%. The V gene end was trimmed by 6 bases and the J gene end by 7 bases; junction bases not matched to a gene: 19. There are 17 residues in the CDR3. Germline loops: CDR1 KGHSH, CDR2 LQKENI.

The sample taken for sequencing was blood. The chain links TRBV18 to TRBJ1-1, with 8 bases matching TRBD1. The source is a man between 65 and 85 years old in good health. CDR3 sequence: CASSALPTGASPVEAFF. As DNA, the CDR3 is TGTGCCAGCTCCGCGCTGCCGACAGGGGCGAGTCCAGTTGAAGCTTTCTTT.